These 13 T cell receptor beta chains originate from one sample sequenced in a study of T cell changes during pregnancy in multiple sclerosis. TCRdb keeps only in-frame clones here, not all; method: immunoSEQ multiplex PCR. This table has about 100,000 clones, roughly 92% appearing once. The sample in question was peripheral blood, obtained in the second trimester of pregnancy. The receptors were sampled from a female donor with multiple sclerosis, enrolled in a pregnancy study.

Only one count was recorded for this clone. This sequence joins TRBV13 and TRBJ2-1; 7 bases map to TRBD1. The V segment lost 5 bases and the J segment 3 bases; nucleotides outside the gene matches: 7. This CDR3 spans 15 amino acids. Per the germline V gene, CDR1 is PRHDT and CDR2 is FYEKMQ (reference sequence). For the CDR3, the DNA is TGTGCCAGCAGCCCGACAGGGACCGTCTACAATGAGCAGTTCTTC. It yields the protein CASSPTGTVYNEQFF.

The chain links TRBV2 to TRBJ1-5; TRBD1 aligns across 7 bases. The V segment lost 10 bases and the J segment 4 bases; nucleotides outside the gene matches: 7. Per the germline V gene, CDR1 is SNHLY and CDR2 is FYNNEI. The CDR3 is made up of 13 amino acids. This CDR3 is CAIRQGINQPQHF. CDR3 bases: TGTGCCATCAGACAGGGAATAAATCAGCCCCAGCATTTT.

The rearrangement joins TRBV6-5 to TRBJ2-1, with unresolved D. The V end lost 6 bases, the J end lost 10 bases, and 10 bases lay between the germline ends. Germline values: CDR1 MNHEY, CDR2 SVGAGI. The length of the CDR3 is 11 residues. The CDR3 DNA reads as TGTGCCAGCAGAAACTCGAGGGAGCAGTTCTTC. Its translation: CASRNSREQFF.

Only a few counts were recorded for this clone. CDR3 nucleotides: TGTGCCAGCAGCTTGGACAGGGGGCGAGACTATGGCTACACCTTC. As protein: CASSLDRGRDYGYTF. The rearrangement links TRBV5-6 to TRBJ1-2; 9 bases match TRBD1. Germline loops: CDR1 SGHDT, CDR2 YYEEEE. The V and J ends lost 0 bases and 3 bases, in that order; junction bases with no gene match: 3. The CDR3 contains 15 residues.

This chain connects TRBV5-4 to TRBJ1-3, with unresolved D. The ends were cut back, 0 bases at V and 1 base at J, with 5 bases in the middle. In germline, CDR1 is SGHNT, CDR2 YYREEE (reference sequence). This CDR3 has 14 amino acids. CDR3 DNA: TGTGCCAGCAGCTTGGCAGGATCTGGAAACACCATATATTTT. Its protein product is CASSLAGSGNTIYF.

V usage is TRBV7-9 and J usage is TRBJ2-1, with TRBD2 matching 12 bases. The CDR3 loop spans 16 amino acids. V shed 5 bases and J 3 bases; nucleotides not matched to a gene: 5. Germline V gene data show CDR1 as SEHNR and CDR2 as FQNEAQ (reference sequence). CDR3 sequence reads: CASSGETSGSYNEQFF. DNA for the CDR3: TGTGCCAGCAGCGGAGAGACTAGCGGGAGCTACAATGAGCAGTTCTTC.

The chain uses TRBV5-1 and TRBJ2-2; D is undetermined. Germline lookup yields CDR1 SGHRS and CDR2 YFSETQ. This CDR3 contains 14 residues. Trimming cost V 6 bases and J 0 bases, with 9 bases left between them. CDR3 protein: CASKLASNTGELFF. The DNA for the CDR3 is TGCGCCAGCAAGTTAGCATCGAACACCGGGGAGCTGTTTTTT.

The chain employs TRBV11-2 and TRBJ2-1; maybe TRBD2 (6 bases). Looked up from germline, CDR1 is SGHAT and CDR2 is FQNNGV. Trimming removed 4 bases at V and 9 bases at J, with 22 bases between. The CDR3 contains 16 residues. The DNA for the CDR3 is TGTGCCAGCAGCTCCTTTTTAGGCGGGACCCACGGTGAGCAGTTCTTC. It is translated as CASSSFLGGTHGEQFF.

This clone was recorded once. CDR3 sequence reads: CASSAGGGPPQYF. For the CDR3, the DNA is TGTGCCAGCAGTGCGGGTGGGGGCCCCCCCCAGTACTTC. The chain joins TRBV2 to TRBJ2-7; TRBD1 might be the D (6 bases). Germline assignment: CDR1 SNHLY and CDR2 FYNNEI. This CDR3 contains 13 residues. The V end was cut by 4 bases, the J end by 10 bases, with 17 bases between.

The chain uses TRBV5-1 and TRBJ2-7, with 10 bases matching TRBD1. The CDR3 is made up of 14 amino acids. CDR1 is SGHRS and CDR2 is YFSETQ in the germline V gene. Unmatched junction bases numbered 5, after V lost 4 bases and J lost 4 bases. CDR3 nucleotide sequence: TGCGCCAGCAGCCCTCGGGACAGGGGATACGAGCAGTACTTC. Its translation is CASSPRDRGYEQYF. Drawing the rest from reference TRBV5-1 and TRBJ2-7, the complete variable domain is KAGVTQTPRYLIKTRGQQVTLSCSPISGHRSVSWYQQTPGQGLQFLFEYFSETQRNKGNFPGRFSGRQFSNSRSEMNVSTLELGDSALYLCASSPRDRGYEQYFGPGTRLTVT.

The chain uses TRBV18 and TRBJ1-6; perhaps TRBD1 as D (5 bases). The ends were cut back, 3 bases at V and 5 bases at J, with 8 bases in the middle. The CDR3 sequence is 14 residues long. CDR1 is KGHSH and CDR2 is LQKENI in the germline V gene. The CDR3 loop reads CASSPGTDNSPLHF. DNA for the CDR3: TGTGCCAGCTCACCCGGGACTGATAATTCACCCCTCCACTTT.

This sequence joins TRBV6-1 and TRBJ2-7, with TRBD2 identical over 8 bases. The CDR3 extends over 15 amino acids. The germline V gene has CDR1 MNHNS and CDR2 SASEGT. The V segment lost 3 bases and the J segment 3 bases; nucleotides outside the gene matches: 7. The CDR3 nucleotides read TGTGCCAGCAGTGACCCCGGGACTAGTAACTACGAGCAGTACTTC. Translating it yields CASSDPGTSNYEQYF.

This clone appeared a single time. The rearrangement uses TRBV30 and TRBJ1-1; D is uncertain. The CDR3 extends over 14 amino acids. V was trimmed by 5 bases and J by 0 bases, leaving 13 bases between them. In germline, CDR1 is GTSNPN, CDR2 SVGIG (reference sequence). This CDR3 reads CAWGGPGMNTEAFF. CDR3 nucleotide sequence: TGTGCCTGGGGTGGCCCAGGAATGAACACTGAAGCTTTCTTT.